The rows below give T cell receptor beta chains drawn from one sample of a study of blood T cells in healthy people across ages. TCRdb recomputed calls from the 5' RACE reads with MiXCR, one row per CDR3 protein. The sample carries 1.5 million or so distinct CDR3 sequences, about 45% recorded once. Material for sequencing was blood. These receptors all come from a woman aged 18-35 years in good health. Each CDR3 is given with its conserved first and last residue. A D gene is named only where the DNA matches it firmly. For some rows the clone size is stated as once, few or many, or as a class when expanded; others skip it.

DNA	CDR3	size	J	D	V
TGTGCCAGCAGCTTAATTCTTGGGACTGGGTACAATGAGCAGTACTTC	CASSLILGTGYNEQYF	few	TRBJ2-5	-	TRBV7-9
TGCAGCGTTAACGGGCGAGGGAGGGAGGGATTTTTTCTCGATACGCAGTATTTT	CSVNGRGREGFFLDTQYF	-	TRBJ2-3	TRBD2	TRBV29-1
TGTGCTAGTGGCGGGGTAACAACTAATGAAAAACTGTTTTTT	CASGGVTTNEKLFF	-	TRBJ1-4	-	TRBV12-5
TGCGCCAGCAGTCCCCGGACAGGGGATGAAAAACTGTTTTTT	CASSPRTGDEKLFF	-	TRBJ1-4	TRBD1	TRBV4-3
TGCGCCAGCAGGGGACAGTATGATTCACCCCTCCACTTT	CASRGQYDSPLHF	few	TRBJ1-6	TRBD1	TRBV4-3
TGTGCCAGCAGTGGGTCCCACTCTGGGGCCAACGTCCTGACTTTC	CASSGSHSGANVLTF	few	TRBJ2-6	-	TRBV6-4
TGCAGTGCTAGAGTGGACTCCTACGAGCAGTACTTC	CSARVDSYEQYF	few	TRBJ2-7	-	TRBV20-1
TGTGCCAGCAGCTTCTTACCAGCGGGTAGCCAAGAGACCCAGTACTTC	CASSFLPAGSQETQYF	few	TRBJ2-5	-	TRBV7-9
TGCGCCAGCAGCCAAGAGAAGGGTCCGCAGTTCTTC	CASSQEKGPQFF	few	TRBJ2-1	-	TRBV4-3
TGTGCCAGCAGTTACTCGACCAGGGACAGGGGAGACTATGGCTACACCTTC	CASSYSTRDRGDYGYTF	-	TRBJ1-2	TRBD1	TRBV6-5
TGCAGCGTTGAAGATCCCCCCTATGGCTACACCTTC	CSVEDPPYGYTF	-	TRBJ1-2	-	TRBV29-1
TGTGCCAGCAGCCCCAACAGGGTCTTAGGGACTTACGAGCAGTACTTC	CASSPNRVLGTYEQYF	few	TRBJ2-7	-	TRBV7-2
TGTGCCAGCAGCTTAGACCCTCGGACAGGGGGGGCTTTCTTT	CASSLDPRTGGAFF	-	TRBJ1-1	TRBD1	TRBV11-2
TGTGCCAGCAGTGAATGGGGCGGCACCTACGAGCAGTACTTC	CASSEWGGTYEQYF	-	TRBJ2-7	-	TRBV25-1
TGCAGTGCAACTAGCGGGATGAGCTCCTACAATGAGCAGTTCTTC	CSATSGMSSYNEQFF	-	TRBJ2-1	TRBD2	TRBV20-1
TGTGCCAGCAGTTTCCGCCCTGACAGGGACGTCCGTGGCTACACCTTC	CASSFRPDRDVRGYTF	-	TRBJ1-2	TRBD1	TRBV27
TGTGCCAGCACGTCCCTCGGGGTTAACTATGGCTACACCTTC	CASTSLGVNYGYTF	few	TRBJ1-2	-	TRBV12-3/TRBV12-4
TGTGCCAGCAGGGGACAGGGTCTTCTACGTGGGGCTAGCACAGATACGCAGTATTTT	CASRGQGLLRGASTDTQYF	many	TRBJ2-3	TRBD1	TRBV7-2
TGTGCCAGCAGTTACCAGACTGGACGGGATTCCGAGCAGTACTTC	CASSYQTGRDSEQYF	-	TRBJ2-7	-	TRBV6-6
TGCGCCAGCAGCCCGGACCCGAATCAGCCCCAGCATTTT	CASSPDPNQPQHF	few	TRBJ1-5	-	TRBV5-1
TGTGCCAGTAAAGGGACAGGGCACGCCAATGAAAAACTGTTTTTT	CASKGTGHANEKLFF	-	TRBJ1-4	TRBD1	TRBV27
TGTGCCAGCAGCCGTGGACTAGCGGGAGCAAAGACCCAGTACTTC	CASSRGLAGAKTQYF	-	TRBJ2-5	TRBD2	TRBV12-3/TRBV12-4
TGTGCCAGCAGCGCCGGGACTAGCAGAAGCCATGAGCAGTACTTC	CASSAGTSRSHEQYF	-	TRBJ2-7	TRBD2	TRBV7-8
TGTGCCAGCAGTTACAATACAGGGGGCAACTATGGCTACACCTTC	CASSYNTGGNYGYTF	few	TRBJ1-2	TRBD1	TRBV6-5
TGTGCCAGCACGACGGGGCTCTACGAGCAGTACTTC	CASTTGLYEQYF	-	TRBJ2-7	-	TRBV6-6
TGTGCCAGCAGTTTGGGAGCTCCCGACGGAAAACTGTTTTTT	CASSLGAPDGKLFF	few	TRBJ1-4	-	TRBV12-3/TRBV12-4
TGTGCCAGCAAGGGGACAGTGAACACCGGGGAGCTGTTTTTT	CASKGTVNTGELFF	few	TRBJ2-2	TRBD1	TRBV9
TGTGCCAGCAGCTCCTCAGGGAAAGGGGTCTCCAACTATGGCTACACCTTC	CASSSSGKGVSNYGYTF	-	TRBJ1-2	-	TRBV7-8
TGTGCCAGCAGCTCAAAACCGGGTCCTGCCTACGAGCAGTACTTC	CASSSKPGPAYEQYF	many	TRBJ2-7	-	TRBV7-2